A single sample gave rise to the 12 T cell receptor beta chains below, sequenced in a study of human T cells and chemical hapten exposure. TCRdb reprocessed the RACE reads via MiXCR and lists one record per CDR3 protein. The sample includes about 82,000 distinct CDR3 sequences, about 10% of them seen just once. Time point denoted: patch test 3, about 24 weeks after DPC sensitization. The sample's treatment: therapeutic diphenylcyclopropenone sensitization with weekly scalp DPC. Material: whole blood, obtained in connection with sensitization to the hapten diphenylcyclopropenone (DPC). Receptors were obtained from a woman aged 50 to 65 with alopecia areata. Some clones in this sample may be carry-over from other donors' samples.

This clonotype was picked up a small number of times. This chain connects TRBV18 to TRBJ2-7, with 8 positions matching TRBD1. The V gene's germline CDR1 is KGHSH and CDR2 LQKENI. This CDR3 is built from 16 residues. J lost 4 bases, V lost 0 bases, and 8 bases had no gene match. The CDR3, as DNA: TGTGCCAGCTCACCACCCGCCCAGGGGGCTCTATACGAGCAGTACTTC. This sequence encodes CASSPPAQGALYEQYF.

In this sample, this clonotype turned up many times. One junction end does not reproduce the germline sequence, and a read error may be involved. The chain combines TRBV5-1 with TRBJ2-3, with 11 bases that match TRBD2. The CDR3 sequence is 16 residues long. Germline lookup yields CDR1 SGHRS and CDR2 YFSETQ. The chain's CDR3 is CASSLVTSGSRDTQYF. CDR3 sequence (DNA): TGCGCCAGCAGCTTGGTCACTAGCGGGAGCAGAGATACGCAGTATTTT.

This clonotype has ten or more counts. CDR3 loop: CASSDAGTAYNSPLHF. Here the CDR3 DNA reads TGCGCCAGCAGTGATGCCGGGACAGCCTATAATTCACCCCTCCACTTT. This chain joins TRBV10-2 and TRBJ1-6; 7 nucleotides agree with TRBD1. The CDR3 is made up of 16 amino acids. V lost 3 bases to trimming and J lost 2 bases; unmatched junction nucleotides: 4. Germline V lookup: CDR1 WSHSY, CDR2 SAAADI.

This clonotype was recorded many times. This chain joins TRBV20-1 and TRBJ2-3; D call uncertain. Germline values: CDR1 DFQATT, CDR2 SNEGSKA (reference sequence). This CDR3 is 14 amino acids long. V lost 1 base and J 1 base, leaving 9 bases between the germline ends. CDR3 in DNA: TGCAGTGCTAGAGTACAGCTAGGCACAGATACGCAGTATTTT. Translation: CSARVQLGTDTQYF.

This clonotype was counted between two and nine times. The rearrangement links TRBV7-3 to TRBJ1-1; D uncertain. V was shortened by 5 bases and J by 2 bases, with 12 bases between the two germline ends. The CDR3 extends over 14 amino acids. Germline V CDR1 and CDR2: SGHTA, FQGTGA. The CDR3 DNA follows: TGTGCCAGCAGCCCCGCCCGGGGAAACACTGAAGCTTTCTTT. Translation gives CASSPARGNTEAFF.

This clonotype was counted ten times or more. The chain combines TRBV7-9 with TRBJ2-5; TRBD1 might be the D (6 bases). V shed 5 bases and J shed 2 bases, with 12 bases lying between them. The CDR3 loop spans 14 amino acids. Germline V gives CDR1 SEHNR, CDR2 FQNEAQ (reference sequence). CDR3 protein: CASSLTGWQETQYF. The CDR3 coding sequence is TGTGCCAGCAGCCTTACAGGGTGGCAAGAGACCCAGTACTTC. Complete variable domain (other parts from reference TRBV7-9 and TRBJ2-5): DTGVSQNPRHKITKRGQNVTFRCDPISEHNRLYWYRQTLGQGPEFLTYFQNEAQLEKSRLLSDRFSAERPKGSFSTLEIQRTEQGDSAMYLCASSLTGWQETQYFGPGTRLLVL.

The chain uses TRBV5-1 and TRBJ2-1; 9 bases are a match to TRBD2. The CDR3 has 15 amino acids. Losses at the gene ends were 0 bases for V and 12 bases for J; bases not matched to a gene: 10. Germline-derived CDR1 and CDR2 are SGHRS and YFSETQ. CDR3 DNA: TGCGCCAGCAGCTTGGATAGCGGGAGTCCGTCAGGGCAGTTCTTC. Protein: CASSLDSGSPSGQFF.

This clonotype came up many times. CDR3 in amino acids: CSARGQLYGYTF. The CDR3 nucleotides are TGCAGTGCCCGGGGACAGCTCTATGGCTACACCTTC. The V call is TRBV20-1, the J call TRBJ1-2; 7 bases match TRBD1. Per germline, CDR1 DFQATT and CDR2 SNEGSKA (reference sequence). The CDR3 runs to 12 residues. Germline trimming cut 6 bases from V and 4 bases from J; bases unmatched to any gene: 5.

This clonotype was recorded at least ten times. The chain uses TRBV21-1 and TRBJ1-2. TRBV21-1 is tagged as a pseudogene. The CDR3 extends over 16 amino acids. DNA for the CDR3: TGTGCCAGCAGCAAGGGTGCCGAGGGCCCTAACTATGGCTACACCTTC. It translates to CASSKGAEGPNYGYTF.

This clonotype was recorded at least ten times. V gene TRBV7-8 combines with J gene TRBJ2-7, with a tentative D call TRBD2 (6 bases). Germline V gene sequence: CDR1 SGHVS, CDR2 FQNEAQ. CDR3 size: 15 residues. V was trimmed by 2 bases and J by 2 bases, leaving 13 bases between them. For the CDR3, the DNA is TGTGCCAGCAGCTTAAGACTAGGGGACCCCTACGAGCAGTACTTC. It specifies CASSLRLGDPYEQYF.

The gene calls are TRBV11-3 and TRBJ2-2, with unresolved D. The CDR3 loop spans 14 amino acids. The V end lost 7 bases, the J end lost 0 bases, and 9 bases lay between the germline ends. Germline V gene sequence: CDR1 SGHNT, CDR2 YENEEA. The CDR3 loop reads CASTPRPNTGELFF. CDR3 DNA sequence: TGTGCCAGCACCCCGAGGCCGAACACCGGGGAGCTGTTTTTT.

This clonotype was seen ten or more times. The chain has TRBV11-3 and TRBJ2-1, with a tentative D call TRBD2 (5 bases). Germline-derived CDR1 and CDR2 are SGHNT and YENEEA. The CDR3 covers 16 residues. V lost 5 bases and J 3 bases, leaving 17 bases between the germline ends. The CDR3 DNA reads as TGTGCCAGCAGCGGATTCCGAGGGTCCCACTACAATGAGCAGTTCTTC. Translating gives CASSGFRGSHYNEQFF.